This is a list of T cell receptor beta chains from one sample in a study of T cell responses to AZD1222 COVID-19 vaccine. Data came from immunoSEQ multiplex PCR; TCRdb stores just in-frame clones and leaves some out. This table holds 150,000 to 190,000 clones, over 90% found once. The sequencing here drew on peripheral blood, taken 28 days after the second AZD1222 dose. Every receptor here comes from an adult who received the AZD1222 COVID-19 vaccine. CDR3s include the opening cysteine and the closing phenylalanine or tryptophan.

cdr3_aa | v_call
CASSPKGEGNQPQHF | TRBV18
CASSMEANRRLSVYNEQFF | TRBV19
CASSLSSDTQYF | TRBV5-1
CASSPRMPYNEQFF | TRBV19
CASSEGQGANEKLFF | TRBV10-2
CASSLGLAGRETQYF | TRBV19
CASSLGGPTEAFF | TRBV5-4
CASIPFKGGSPLHF | TRBV28
CASRPRQGLTVETQYF | TRBV7-9
CASSIQGASRNTIYF | TRBV6-5
CASSEWNAGVYGYTF | TRBV2
CASSLGSPREQYF | TRBV27
CASSKVKVGGPSTDTQYF | TRBV21-1
CASSHRDRVDEAFF | TRBV6-5
CASSRDRAMRKDQPQHF | TRBV7-6
CASSLSGAYEQYF | TRBV27
CASSIREGQPQHF | TRBV19
CASSIAGHGQPQHF | TRBV19
CASSLTAGGETQYF | TRBV7-3
CASSDGGNLLHF | TRBV6-1
CASSFAANTEAFF | TRBV19
CAISVGQHSMNTEAFF | TRBV10-3
CSVDTGGGGYTF | TRBV29-1
CAISAGDAEQFF | TRBV10-3
CASSGLAGGSYEQYF | TRBV6-5
CASSPVNREDTEAFF | TRBV5-6
CASSIGDRQNEKLFF | TRBV19
CASSFGTRGNQPQHF | TRBV5-6
CASSLLIGEKLFF | TRBV5-1
CASSLTGTNSPLHF | TRBV28
CASSREEGSGNTIYF | TRBV7-8
CASTEDPRGYTF | TRBV12-3/TRBV12-4
CASSVPSLNTEAFF | TRBV19
CASSLPGNRGLYTF | TRBV6-2/TRBV6-3
CASSRAVRRRGANEKLFF | TRBV11-2
CASSPVAALAKNIQYF | TRBV18
CASSLAGAIYEQFF | TRBV5-1
CASSLGGQAFF | TRBV11-1
CASSIVGTGLHEQYF | TRBV19
CASSFLGSSYNEQFF | TRBV27
CASSQISSGRAEAFF | TRBV14
CASSAHRSGSPLHF | TRBV28
CASSSSTSGSSYEQYF | TRBV28
CASSQPLTAAYQETQYF | TRBV3-1/TRBV3-2
CASWDSDTQYF | TRBV28
CASSFWRENNEQFF | TRBV27
CASRAGQGRNYGYTF | TRBV6-5
CATSSFPHNEQFF | TRBV15
CASSRGQGGYQPQHF | TRBV19
CASSLGQYSGSYNSPLHF | TRBV3-1/TRBV3-2
CSASGWTEPFDGNTIYF | TRBV20-1